The 15 T cell receptor beta chains below come from one sample, sequenced in a study of OX40 agonist ivuxolimab in advanced cancers. TCRdb's copy holds only in-frame clones and misses some; the assay was immunoSEQ multiplex PCR. This table has around 30,000 clones, around 80% appearing once. The sequences come from CD4+ or CD8+ T cells sorted from blood, collected in a trial of the OX40 agonist ivuxolimab. Every receptor here comes from an adult with an advanced solid tumor such as melanoma, head and neck, liver or kidney cancer.

The gene calls are TRBV19 and TRBJ1-4, with D tentatively TRBD1 (5 bases). The CDR3 covers 15 residues. CDR1 is LNHDA and CDR2 is SQIVND in the germline V gene (reference sequence). V was trimmed by 4 bases and J by 4 bases, leaving 13 bases between them. The CDR3 DNA follows: TGTGCCAGTAGTAGCCCCCAGGGCCTTAATGAAAAACTGTTTTTT. Translated, it gives CASSSPQGLNEKLFF.

The chain combines TRBV4-1 with TRBJ2-7; 9 bases agree with TRBD1. The length of the CDR3 is 16 residues. The V segment lost 0 bases and the J segment 3 bases; nucleotides outside the gene matches: 6. Germline values: CDR1 MGHRA, CDR2 YSYEKL. The CDR3 nucleotides read TGCGCCAGCAGCCAAGAATGGGGACAGGGATTCTACGAGCAGTACTTC. It specifies CASSQEWGQGFYEQYF.

V is TRBV9 and J is TRBJ2-2; TRBD2 aligns across 7 bases. CDR3 length: 18 amino acids. Germline V lookup: CDR1 SGDLS, CDR2 YYNGEE. Trimming took 4 bases from V and 0 from J; bases not matched to a gene: 12. Here the CDR3 DNA reads TGTGCCAGCAGCCCTCGAGTGGGGGGGACCGCGAACACCGGGGAGCTGTTTTTT. Translated: CASSPRVGGTANTGELFF. Using reference TRBV9 and TRBJ2-2 for the parts outside the CDR3, the full variable domain is DSGVTQTPKHLITATGQRVTLRCSPRSGDLSVYWYQQSLDQGLQFLIQYYNGEERAKGNILERFSAQQFPDLHSELNLSSLELGDSALYFCASSPRVGGTANTGELFFGEGSRLTVL.

This clone was counted a single time. This chain links TRBV7-6 with TRBJ2-1; TRBD2 aligns across 9 bases. J gave up 0 bases and V 5 bases, and 8 bases lay outside the gene matches. Germline V gene data show CDR1 as SGHVS and CDR2 as FNYEAQ. CDR3 length equals 17 residues. DNA for the CDR3: TGTGCCAGCAGCGTCACTAGCGGGCGTAGCTCCTACAATGAGCAGTTCTTC. Encoded protein: CASSVTSGRSSYNEQFF.

The chain joins TRBV19 to TRBJ2-3, with 9 bases identical to TRBD1. The V segment lost 4 bases and the J segment 4 bases; nucleotides outside the gene matches: 12. The CDR3 covers 17 residues. Germline assignment: CDR1 LNHDA and CDR2 SQIVND (reference sequence). CDR3 amino acids: CASSTIGTGNVADTQYF. In DNA form, the CDR3 reads TGTGCCAGTAGTACTATCGGGACAGGGAACGTTGCAGATACGCAGTATTTT.

The chain has TRBV5-8 and TRBJ2-2; D gene uncertain. Looked up from germline, CDR1 is SGHTS and CDR2 is YDEGEE. Trimming shortened V by 3 bases and J by 6 bases, and 9 bases separated the two germline ends. This CDR3 spans 13 amino acids. The CDR3 DNA reads as TGTGCCAGCAGCTCCGACTCGTCCGGGGAGCTGTTTTTT. The encoded protein is CASSSDSSGELFF.

This clone showed up just a few times. This chain uses TRBV28 with TRBJ2-2, with 10 bases lining up with TRBD1. Germline lookup yields CDR1 MDHEN and CDR2 SYDVKM. The CDR3 is 16 amino acids. V shed 3 bases, J shed 5 bases, and the junction held 6 bases outside the gene matches. The CDR3: CASSFSGTGVTGELFF. DNA for the CDR3: TGTGCCAGCAGTTTCTCCGGGACAGGGGTTACCGGGGAGCTGTTTTTT.

In this sample, this clone turned up once. This chain links TRBV2 with TRBJ2-7; TRBD1 matches 11 bases. This CDR3 is built from 14 residues. The trim removed 7 bases at V and 10 bases at J, leaving 12 bases unmatched. The germline V gene encodes CDR1 SNHLY and CDR2 FYNNEI. The CDR3 DNA sequence: TGTGCCAGCATTGGGACAGGGGGGCCTTGGATCCAGTACTTC. Translation gives CASIGTGGPWIQYF.

The count of this clone is one. The chain joins TRBV28 to TRBJ2-3, with 10 bases identical to TRBD2. V was clipped by 5 bases and J by 3 bases; unmatched bases: 5. This CDR3 comprises 15 residues. The germline V gene encodes CDR1 MDHEN and CDR2 SYDVKM. The CDR3 DNA reads as TGTGCCAGCAGTAGCGGGGGGGAAGGAACAGATACGCAGTATTTT. This encodes CASSSGGEGTDTQYF.

V is TRBV11-2 and J is TRBJ1-1; D ambiguous. V was clipped by 0 bases and J by 5 bases, with 13 bases between them. CDR3 size: 15 residues. The germline gives CDR1 SGHAT, CDR2 FQNNGV. The CDR3, as DNA: TGTGCCAGCAGCTTAGACGAGGCGTTGGTTACTGAAGCTTTCTTT. Translating gives CASSLDEALVTEAFF. The full variable domain, rest sourced from reference TRBV11-2 and TRBJ1-1, is EAGVAQSPRYKIIEKRQSVAFWCNPISGHATLYWYQQILGQGPKLLIQFQNNGVVDDSQLPKDRFSAERLKGVDSTLKIQPAKLEDSAVYLCASSLDEALVTEAFFGQGTRLTVV.

The sample holds one count of this clone. The chain links TRBV5-1 to TRBJ2-3; 16 bases fit TRBD2. The V gene's germline CDR1 is SGHRS and CDR2 YFSETQ. There are 17 residues in the CDR3. V was pared by 4 bases and J by 5 bases, with 7 bases of the junction left unmatched. The CDR3 loop reads CASSTGLAGGPRDTQYF. The CDR3 DNA reads as TGCGCCAGCAGCACGGGACTAGCGGGGGGGCCAAGAGATACGCAGTATTTT. Drawing the rest from reference TRBV5-1 and TRBJ2-3, the complete variable domain is KAGVTQTPRYLIKTRGQQVTLSCSPISGHRSVSWYQQTPGQGLQFLFEYFSETQRNKGNFPGRFSGRQFSNSRSEMNVSTLELGDSALYLCASSTGLAGGPRDTQYFGPGTRLTVL.

This sequence joins TRBV19 and TRBJ2-5; 11 positions agree with TRBD2. The trim removed 6 bases at V and 4 bases at J, leaving 16 bases unmatched. The germline gives CDR1 LNHDA, CDR2 SQIVND (reference sequence). The CDR3 runs 18 residues. CDR3 region: CASSLPRIGTSGGETQYF. For the CDR3, the DNA is TGTGCCAGTAGCCTACCACGCATTGGGACTAGCGGAGGAGAGACCCAGTACTTC.

The chain carries TRBV7-8 and TRBJ2-2; D is possibly TRBD1 or TRBD2 (5 bases each). The V end lost 5 bases, the J end lost 1 base, and 14 bases lay between the germline ends. Germline V gene sequence: CDR1 SGHVS, CDR2 FQNEAQ. The CDR3 runs 16 residues. CDR3 loop: CASSPSGRMNTGELFF. Written as DNA, the CDR3 is TGTGCCAGCAGCCCCTCGGGGCGGATGAACACCGGGGAGCTGTTTTTT. Drawing the rest from reference TRBV7-8 and TRBJ2-2, the complete variable domain is GAGVSQSPRYKVAKRGQDVALRCDPISGHVSLFWYQQALGQGPEFLTYFQNEAQLDKSGLPSDRFFAERPEGSVSTLKIQRTQQEDSAVYLCASSPSGRMNTGELFFGEGSRLTVL.

V is TRBV19 and J is TRBJ1-4; no clear D. This CDR3 contains 15 residues. V lost 3 bases and J lost 0, with 8 bases in between. Germline V gene data show CDR1 as LNHDA and CDR2 as SQIVND (reference sequence). The CDR3 bases are TGTGCCAGTAGTATTTTCCTCGCAACTAATGAAAAACTGTTTTTT. This translates into CASSIFLATNEKLFF.

J is TRBJ2-7 and V is TRBV11-2; the match to TRBD1 covers 8 bases. Germline CDR1 reads SGHAT; CDR2 reads FQNNGV. After removal of 5 bases from V and 3 bases from J, the junction contained 9 bases not matched to a gene. This CDR3 has 15 residues. This CDR3 reads CASSPGTGGYYEQYF. CDR3 DNA sequence: TGTGCCAGCAGCCCCGGGACAGGTGGATACTACGAGCAGTACTTC. Full variable domain (remainder filled in from reference TRBV11-2 and TRBJ2-7): EAGVAQSPRYKIIEKRQSVAFWCNPISGHATLYWYQQILGQGPKLLIQFQNNGVVDDSQLPKDRFSAERLKGVDSTLKIQPAKLEDSAVYLCASSPGTGGYYEQYFGPGTRLTVT.